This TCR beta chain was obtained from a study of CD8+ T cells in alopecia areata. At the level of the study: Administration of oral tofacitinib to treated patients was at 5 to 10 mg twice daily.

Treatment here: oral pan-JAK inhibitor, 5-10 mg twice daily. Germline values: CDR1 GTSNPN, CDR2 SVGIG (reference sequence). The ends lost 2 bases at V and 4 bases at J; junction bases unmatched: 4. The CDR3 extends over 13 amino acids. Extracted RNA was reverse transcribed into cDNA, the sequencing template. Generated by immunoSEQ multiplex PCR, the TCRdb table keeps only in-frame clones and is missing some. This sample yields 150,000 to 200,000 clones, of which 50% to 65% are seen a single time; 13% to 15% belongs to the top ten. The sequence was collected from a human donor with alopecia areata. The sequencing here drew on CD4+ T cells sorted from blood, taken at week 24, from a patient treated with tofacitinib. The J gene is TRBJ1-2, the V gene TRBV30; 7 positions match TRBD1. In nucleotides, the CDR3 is TGTGCCTGGAGTCGCCAGGGGGGCTATGGCTACACCTTC. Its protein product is CAWSRQGGYGYTF. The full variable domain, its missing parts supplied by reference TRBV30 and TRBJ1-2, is SQTIHQWPATLVQPVGSPLSLECTVEGTSNPNLYWYRQAAGRGLQLLFYSVGIGQISSEVPQNLSASRPQDRQFILSSKKLLLSDSGFYLCAWSRQGGYGYTFGSGTRLTVV.